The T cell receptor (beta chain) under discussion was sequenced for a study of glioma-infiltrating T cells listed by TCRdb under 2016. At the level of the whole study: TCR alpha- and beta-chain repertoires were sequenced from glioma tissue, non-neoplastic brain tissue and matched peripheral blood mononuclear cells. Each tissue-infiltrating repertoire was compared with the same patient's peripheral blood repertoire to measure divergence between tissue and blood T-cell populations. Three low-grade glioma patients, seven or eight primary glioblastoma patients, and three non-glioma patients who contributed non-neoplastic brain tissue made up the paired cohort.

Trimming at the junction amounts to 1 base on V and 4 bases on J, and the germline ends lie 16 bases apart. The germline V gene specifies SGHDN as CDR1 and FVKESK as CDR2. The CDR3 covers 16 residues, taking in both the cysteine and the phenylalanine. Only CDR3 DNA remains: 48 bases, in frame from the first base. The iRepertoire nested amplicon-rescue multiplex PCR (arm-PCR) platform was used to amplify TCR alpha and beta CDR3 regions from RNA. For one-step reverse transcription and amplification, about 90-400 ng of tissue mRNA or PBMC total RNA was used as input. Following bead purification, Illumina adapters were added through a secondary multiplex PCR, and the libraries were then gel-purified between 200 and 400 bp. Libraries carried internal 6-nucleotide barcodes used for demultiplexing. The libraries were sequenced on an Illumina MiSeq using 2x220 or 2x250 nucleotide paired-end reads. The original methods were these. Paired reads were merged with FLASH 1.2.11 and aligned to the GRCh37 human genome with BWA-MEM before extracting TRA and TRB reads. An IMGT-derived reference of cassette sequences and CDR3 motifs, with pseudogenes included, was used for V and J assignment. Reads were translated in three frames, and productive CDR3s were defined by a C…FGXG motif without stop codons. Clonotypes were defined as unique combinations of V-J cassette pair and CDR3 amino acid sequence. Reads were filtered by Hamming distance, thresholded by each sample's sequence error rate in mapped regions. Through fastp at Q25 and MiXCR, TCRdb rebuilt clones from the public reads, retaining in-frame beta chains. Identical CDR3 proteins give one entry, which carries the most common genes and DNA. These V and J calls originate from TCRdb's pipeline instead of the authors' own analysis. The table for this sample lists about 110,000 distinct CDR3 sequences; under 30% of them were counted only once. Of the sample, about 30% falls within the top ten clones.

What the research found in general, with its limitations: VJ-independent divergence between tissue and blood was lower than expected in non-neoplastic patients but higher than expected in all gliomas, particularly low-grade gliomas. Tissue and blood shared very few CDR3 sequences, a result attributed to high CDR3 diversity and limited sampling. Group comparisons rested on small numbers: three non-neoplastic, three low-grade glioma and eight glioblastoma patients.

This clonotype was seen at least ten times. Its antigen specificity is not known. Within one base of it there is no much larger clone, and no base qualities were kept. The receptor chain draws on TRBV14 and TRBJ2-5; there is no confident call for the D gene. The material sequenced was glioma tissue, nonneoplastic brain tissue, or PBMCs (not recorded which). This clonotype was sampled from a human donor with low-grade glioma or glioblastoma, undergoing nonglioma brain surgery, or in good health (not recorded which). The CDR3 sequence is CASSQVGRQAAETQYF. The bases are TGTGCCAGCAGCCAAGTTGGACGCCAGGCAGCAGAGACCCAGTACTTC.